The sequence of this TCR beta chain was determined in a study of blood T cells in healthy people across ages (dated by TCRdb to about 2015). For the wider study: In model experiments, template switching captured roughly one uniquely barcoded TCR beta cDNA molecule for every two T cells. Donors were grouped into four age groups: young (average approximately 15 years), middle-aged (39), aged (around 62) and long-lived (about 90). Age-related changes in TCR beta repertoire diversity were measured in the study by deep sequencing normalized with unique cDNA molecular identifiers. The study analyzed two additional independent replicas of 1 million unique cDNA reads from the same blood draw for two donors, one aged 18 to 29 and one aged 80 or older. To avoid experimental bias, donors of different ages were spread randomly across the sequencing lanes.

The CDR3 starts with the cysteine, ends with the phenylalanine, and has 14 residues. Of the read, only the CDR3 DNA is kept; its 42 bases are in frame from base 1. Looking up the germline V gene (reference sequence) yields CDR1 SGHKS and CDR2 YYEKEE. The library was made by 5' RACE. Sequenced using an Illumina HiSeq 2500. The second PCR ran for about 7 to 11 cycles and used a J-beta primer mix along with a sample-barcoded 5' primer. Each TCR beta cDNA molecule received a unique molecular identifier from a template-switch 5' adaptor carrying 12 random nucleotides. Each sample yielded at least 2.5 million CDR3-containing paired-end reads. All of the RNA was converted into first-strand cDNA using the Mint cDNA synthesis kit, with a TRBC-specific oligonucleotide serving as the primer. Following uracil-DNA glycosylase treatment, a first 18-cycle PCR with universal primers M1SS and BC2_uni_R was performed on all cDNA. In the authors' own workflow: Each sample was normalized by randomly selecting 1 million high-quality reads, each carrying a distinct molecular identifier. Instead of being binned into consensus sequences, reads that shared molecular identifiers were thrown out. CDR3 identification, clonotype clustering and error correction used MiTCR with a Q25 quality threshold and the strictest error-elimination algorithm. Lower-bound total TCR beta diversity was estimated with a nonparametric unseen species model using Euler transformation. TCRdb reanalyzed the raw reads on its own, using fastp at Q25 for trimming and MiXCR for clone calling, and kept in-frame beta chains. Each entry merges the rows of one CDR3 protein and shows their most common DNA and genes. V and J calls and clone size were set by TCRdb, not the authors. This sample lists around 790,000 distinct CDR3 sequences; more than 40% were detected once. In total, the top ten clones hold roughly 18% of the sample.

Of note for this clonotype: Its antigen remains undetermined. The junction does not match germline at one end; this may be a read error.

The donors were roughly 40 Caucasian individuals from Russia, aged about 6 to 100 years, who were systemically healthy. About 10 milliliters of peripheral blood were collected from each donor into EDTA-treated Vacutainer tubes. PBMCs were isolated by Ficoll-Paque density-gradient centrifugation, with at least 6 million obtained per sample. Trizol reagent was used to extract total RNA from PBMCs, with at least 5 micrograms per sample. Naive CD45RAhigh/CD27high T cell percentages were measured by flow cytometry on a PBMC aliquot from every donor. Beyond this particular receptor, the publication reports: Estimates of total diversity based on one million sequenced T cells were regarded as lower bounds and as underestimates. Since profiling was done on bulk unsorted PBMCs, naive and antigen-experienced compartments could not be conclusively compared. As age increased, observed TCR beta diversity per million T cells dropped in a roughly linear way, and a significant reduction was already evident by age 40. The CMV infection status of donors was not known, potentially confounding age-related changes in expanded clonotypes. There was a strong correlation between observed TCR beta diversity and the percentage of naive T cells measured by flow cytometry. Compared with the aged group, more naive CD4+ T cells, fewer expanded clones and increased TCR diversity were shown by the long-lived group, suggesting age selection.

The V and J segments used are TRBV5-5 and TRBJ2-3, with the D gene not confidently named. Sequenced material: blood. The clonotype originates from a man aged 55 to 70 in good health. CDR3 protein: CASSLRESIDTQYF. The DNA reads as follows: TGTGCCAGCAGCTTACGAGAGAGCATAGATACGCAGTATTTT.